This TCR beta chain was sequenced for a study of blood T cell repertoires in COVID-19. Profiled with immunoSEQ multiplex PCR; TCRdb holds only in-frame clones, not every one. Of more than 200,000 clones in the sample, approximately 81% are singletons; the top ten hold roughly a tenth. This CDR3 has 14 amino acids. CDR1 and CDR2 (germline): SGHRS, YFSETQ. V was cut by 6 bases and J by 0 bases, with 12 bases left in between. This TCR derives from a woman over 75 with COVID-19, enrolled during active disease. This rearrangement joins TRBV5-1 to TRBJ1-1; tentatively, D is TRBD1 (6 bases). The source material was peripheral blood. CDR3 DNA: TGCGCCAGCAAAGAGGGACATATGAACACTGAAGCTTTCTTT. Protein product: CASKEGHMNTEAFF.